The present T cell receptor (beta chain) was sequenced within a study of T-cell memory formation after mild COVID-19. Study context: TCR clusters largely stayed donor specific. Study conclusions and caveats: The finding that pre-infection memory included some responding clones suggested that cross-reactive memory joined. From day 15 to 85, contracting clones were balanced between CD4 and CD8, whereas later expanders leaned toward CD4+.

TCRdb reprocessed the 5' RACE reads via MiXCR and lists one record per CDR3 protein. The top ten hold 2.4% of the sample, which has about 190,000 distinct CDR3 sequences, about 18% seen once. Per the germline V gene, CDR1 is GTSNPN and CDR2 is SVGIG (reference sequence). The V end was cut by 5 bases, the J end by 1 base, with 11 bases between. The CDR3 extends over 13 amino acids. Worth noting for this clonotype: Its specificity is not known.

The clonotype originates from an adult woman who had mild COVID-19 (a few samples of this study predate the infection). Cell type and time point are not known. Sequences were obtained from PBMCs or a T cell subset sorted from them (not recorded which). The chain links TRBV30 to TRBJ1-1; tentatively, D is TRBD1 (6 bases). The CDR3 coding sequence is TGTGCCTGGGGGCAGGGGCAGAACACTGAAGCTTTCTTT. This translates into CAWGQGQNTEAFF.